The source of this T cell receptor (beta chain) is a study of beta chain features in type 1 diabetes. CDR3 length: 17 residues. V gave up 5 bases and J gave up 4 bases, with 23 bases separating them. From germline, CDR1 is SGHTA and CDR2 FQGNSA. Points from the study as a whole: More deletions and fewer insertions at VDJ junctions were seen in type 1 diabetes patients. Sequencing used cDNA, and cells with high TCR expression could therefore be over-represented. Significant though moderate, a shortening of TCRB CDR3s appeared in all four CD4+ subsets of Type 1 diabetes patients.

This clone was seen more than once but under ten times. Its antigen is undetermined. Every bit of the isolated RNA underwent reverse transcription, so sequencing read expressed TCRB transcripts. Assay used: immunoSEQ multiplex PCR; TCRdb lists only in-frame clones, some missing. The sample includes over 55,000 clones, 52% of them seen just once. A single heparinised blood sample, averaging about 120 mL, was obtained per donor. By way of CD45RO/CCR7/CD25/CD127/CD95/CD27, the CD4+ regulatory, stem cell-like memory, central memory and naive cells were sorted. Sequencing was carried out using Tregs from blood. The J gene is TRBJ1-2, the V gene TRBV7-2, with D perhaps TRBD1 (6 bases). The clonotype originates from a woman aged 40 to 55 with type 1 diabetes. CDR3 in amino acids: CASSADTQGAAVYGYTF. The CDR3 region has the DNA TGTGCCAGCAGCGCGGATACACAGGGTGCCGCGGTCTATGGCTACACCTTC.